Each of the 28 T cell receptor beta chains below was sequenced from the same sample in a study of blood T cell repertoires in COVID-19. Produced via immunoSEQ multiplex PCR; TCRdb's table is partial and in-frame only. The sample carries about 140,000 clones, 85% to 90% recorded once. Sequenced material: peripheral blood. The receptors derive from an elderly woman with acute or convalescent COVID-19.

The J gene is TRBJ1-6, the V gene TRBV5-1; D possibly corresponds to TRBD1 (6 bases). The length of the CDR3 is 16 residues. Trimming removed 4 bases from V and 3 bases from J, with 14 bases in between. Germline CDR1 is SGHRS and CDR2 is YFSETQ. CDR3 nucleotide sequence: TGCGCCAGCAGCGCTTCCGGACAGCACTATAATTCACCCCTCCACTTT. Residues: CASSASGQHYNSPLHF.

The CDR3 DNA is TGCAGTGCTAGTCCAGGGATCTATGGCTACACCTTC. As protein: CSASPGIYGYTF. The rearrangement links TRBV20-1 to TRBJ1-2; the D gene is possibly TRBD1 (5 bases). The CDR3 is 12 amino acids. Deletions cut 3 bases from V and 4 bases from J, with 9 bases between. Germline V lookup: CDR1 DFQATT, CDR2 SNEGSKA (reference sequence).

The chain recombines TRBV5-4 with TRBJ1-2; D is unresolved. The V end lost 1 base, the J end lost 8 bases, and 12 bases lay between the germline ends. This CDR3 is built from 13 residues. Germline V CDR1 and CDR2: SGHNT, YYREEE (reference sequence). CDR3: CASSLRPNGGYTF. The CDR3 bases are TGTGCCAGCAGCTTGAGACCAAACGGGGGCTACACCTTC.

The chain recombines TRBV3-1 (or the pseudogene TRBV3-2) with TRBJ2-1; 10 nucleotides agree with TRBD2. With V trimmed by 1 base and J by 8 bases, 11 bases remained unmatched. The CDR3 is 17 amino acids. Germline CDR1 and CDR2: LGHDT and YNNKEL (reference sequence). The CDR3 sequence is CASSQGPTSGPGDEQFF. The CDR3 DNA follows: TGTGCCAGCAGCCAAGGGCCGACTAGCGGGCCAGGGGATGAGCAGTTCTTC.

The gene calls are TRBV18 and TRBJ1-3; 7 bases align to TRBD1. CDR1 and CDR2 from the germline V gene are KGHSH and LQKENI. This CDR3 spans 15 amino acids. The ends lost 2 bases at V and 2 bases at J; junction bases unmatched: 3. CDR3 nucleotides: TGTGCCAGCTCACCAGGGACAGACCCTGGAAACACCATATATTTT. Amino acids: CASSPGTDPGNTIYF.

This clone was seen a single time. This sequence joins TRBV5-1 and TRBJ1-2; D unresolved. Germline V gene lookup returns CDR1 SGHRS and CDR2 YFSETQ. V was shortened by 1 base and J by 0 bases, with 7 bases between the two germline ends. The CDR3 contains 14 residues. The CDR3 is CASSLTASNYGYTF. Here the CDR3 DNA reads TGCGCCAGCAGCTTGACAGCCTCTAACTATGGCTACACCTTC.

The gene calls are TRBV18 and TRBJ1-2, with unresolved D. The V and J ends lost 3 bases and 2 bases respectively, with 19 bases between them. The CDR3 is 17 residues long. Germline V gene data show CDR1 as KGHSH and CDR2 as LQKENI. The CDR3 DNA reads as TGTGCCAGCTCACCCGTACCGACTCCTCTTGGGAACTATGGCTACACCTTC. It specifies CASSPVPTPLGNYGYTF.

The chain links TRBV7-6 to TRBJ2-7; 12 bases align to TRBD1. CDR1 is SGHVS, CDR2 FNYEAQ, per germline. The CDR3 has 20 residues. Trimming took 1 base from V and 2 from J; bases not matched to a gene: 15. As DNA, the CDR3 is TGTGCCAGCAGCTTAGGGGGGACAGGGGGCAAGTGGGGCCTCCCCTACGAGCAGTACTTC. Residues: CASSLGGTGGKWGLPYEQYF.

This chain links TRBV5-1 with TRBJ1-6, with D tentatively TRBD1 (6 bases). The ends were cut back, 1 base at V and 7 bases at J, with 9 bases in the middle. Germline assignment: CDR1 SGHRS and CDR2 YFSETQ. The CDR3 runs to 14 residues. The CDR3 DNA reads as TGCGCCAGCAGCTTGACGCAGGGGAATTCACCCCTCCACTTT. It translates to CASSLTQGNSPLHF.

The rearrangement links TRBV3-1 (or the pseudogene TRBV3-2) to TRBJ1-2; 9 nucleotides match TRBD1. This CDR3 has 14 amino acids. From germline, CDR1 is LGHDT and CDR2 YNNKEL (reference sequence). V lost 7 bases, J lost 5 bases, and 8 bases stayed unmatched. In DNA, the CDR3 is TGTGCCAGCAACAGGGACAGGGTGGCTTATGGCTACACCTTC. Protein product: CASNRDRVAYGYTF.

The V and J genes are TRBV4-2 and TRBJ2-1; TRBD1 matches at 8 bases. The CDR3 extends over 16 amino acids. Germline trimming cut 0 bases from V and 3 bases from J; bases unmatched to any gene: 4. Germline CDR1 reads LGHNA; CDR2 reads YNFKEQ. This CDR3 reads CASSQEADRVYNEQFF. Here the CDR3 DNA reads TGTGCCAGCAGCCAAGAAGCGGACAGGGTCTACAATGAGCAGTTCTTC.

The chain couples TRBV6-5 to TRBJ1-4; D possibly corresponds to TRBD1 (5 bases). The V gene lost 6 bases and the J gene lost 4 bases, with 12 bases spanning the gap. The CDR3 contains 14 residues. Germline V gene sequence: CDR1 MNHEY, CDR2 SVGAGI. CDR3 loop: CASRRGGGNEKLFF. Here the CDR3 DNA reads TGTGCCAGCAGGCGGGGTGGGGGTAATGAAAAACTGTTTTTT.

This chain connects TRBV2 to TRBJ1-2; the match to TRBD1 covers 7 bases. The CDR3 is 15 residues long. Trimming took 4 bases from V and 2 from J; bases not matched to a gene: 7. Per the germline V gene, CDR1 is SNHLY and CDR2 is FYNNEI. This chain's CDR3 is CASSGTGTDNYGYTF. CDR3 sequence (DNA): TGTGCCAGCAGTGGAACCGGGACAGACAACTATGGCTACACCTTC.

This chain's CDR3 is CASSYSSPLNTGELFF. The CDR3, as DNA: TGTGCCAGCAGTTACTCGTCCCCTTTGAACACCGGGGAGCTGTTTTTT. This chain joins TRBV6-2 or TRBV6-3 and TRBJ2-2; D is undetermined. The V gene's germline CDR1 is MNHEY and CDR2 SVGEGT. V dropped 0 bases and J dropped 1 base, with 9 bases sitting between them. The CDR3 totals 16 residues.

The V call is TRBV4-3, the J call TRBJ2-1, with 7 bases that match TRBD1. The germline V gene encodes CDR1 LGHNA and CDR2 YSLEER. CDR3 length equals 16 residues. With 1 base clipped from V and 10 bases from J, the junction kept 13 bases outside the gene matches. The CDR3 region is CASSQVRDSGVREQFF. In DNA form, the CDR3 reads TGCGCCAGCAGCCAAGTCCGGGACAGTGGGGTACGGGAGCAGTTCTTC.

This chain connects TRBV30 to TRBJ2-2; no clear D gene. There are 12 residues in the CDR3. With 3 bases removed from V and 6 bases from J, the gap between germline ends came to 8 bases. Germline loops: CDR1 GTSNPN, CDR2 SVGIG (reference sequence). CDR3 coding DNA: TGTGCCTGGAGGTCAGGATCCGGGGAGCTGTTTTTT. Translating it yields CAWRSGSGELFF.

V gene TRBV2 combines with J gene TRBJ1-1; TRBD1 is a possible D gene (6 bases). Germline V gene data show CDR1 as SNHLY and CDR2 as FYNNEI. Trimming removed 3 bases from V and 1 base from J, with 12 bases in between. CDR3 length: 15 amino acids. CDR3 DNA sequence: TGTGCCAGCAGTGACAGGGGCCTGGGGAACACTGAAGCTTTCTTT. Its protein is CASSDRGLGNTEAFF. Variable domain in full (rest from reference TRBV2 and TRBJ1-1): EPEVTQTPSHQVTQMGQEVILRCVPISNHLYFYWYRQILGQKVEFLVSFYNNEISEKSEIFDDQFSVERPDGSNFTLKIRSTKLEDSAMYFCASSDRGLGNTEAFFGQGTRLTVV.

This clone was recorded once. The J gene is TRBJ1-1, the V gene TRBV30; 7 bases fit TRBD1. The CDR3 is 13 residues long. The V gene's germline CDR1 is GTSNPN and CDR2 SVGIG (reference sequence). V shed 5 bases and J 11 bases; nucleotides not matched to a gene: 14. The CDR3 here is CAWCHGRGTQAFF. Written as DNA, the CDR3 is TGTGCCTGGTGTCATGGCAGGGGGACGCAGGCTTTCTTT. Based on the CDR3 plus reference TRBV30 and TRBJ1-1, the full variable domain is SQTIHQWPATLVQPVGSPLSLECTVEGTSNPNLYWYRQAAGRGLQLLFYSVGIGQISSEVPQNLSASRPQDRQFILSSKKLLLSDSGFYLCAWCHGRGTQAFFGQGTRLTVV.

This chain joins TRBV6-2 or TRBV6-3 and TRBJ2-1, with 8 bases matching TRBD2. J gave up 12 bases and V 4 bases, and 11 bases lay outside the gene matches. The CDR3 is 14 residues long. Germline-derived CDR1 and CDR2 are MNHEY and SVGEGT. The chain's CDR3 is CASSLSSGVVLQFF. The CDR3 DNA reads as TGTGCCAGCAGTTTGAGTAGCGGGGTCGTATTGCAGTTCTTC.

The V call is TRBV3-1 (or the pseudogene TRBV3-2), the J call TRBJ1-4, with 9 bases lining up with TRBD1. The CDR3 consists of 15 residues. Per the germline V gene, CDR1 is LGHDT and CDR2 is YNNKEL (reference sequence). V lost 2 bases and J lost 5; bases outside the gene matches: 3. The CDR3 protein is CASSQWGQGNEKLFF. DNA of the CDR3: TGTGCCAGCAGCCAATGGGGACAGGGAAATGAAAAACTGTTTTTT.

The CDR3 DNA sequence: TGTGCCAGCACCTTCGCGGGACTAGCGGGGGGGCCTAATGAGCAGTTCTTC. Its protein product is CASTFAGLAGGPNEQFF. The V gene is TRBV7-9, the J gene TRBJ2-1; TRBD2 matches 16 bases. V lost 7 bases to trimming and J lost 7 bases; unmatched junction nucleotides: 10. Germline V gives CDR1 SEHNR, CDR2 FQNEAQ (reference sequence). The CDR3 sequence is 17 residues long. Variable domain in full (rest from reference TRBV7-9 and TRBJ2-1): DTGVSQNPRHKITKRGQNVTFRCDPISEHNRLYWYRQTLGQGPEFLTYFQNEAQLEKSRLLSDRFSAERPKGSFSTLEIQRTEQGDSAMYLCASTFAGLAGGPNEQFFGPGTRLTVL.

The rearrangement uses TRBV29-1 and TRBJ1-2; TRBD1 aligns across 8 bases. The V gene end was trimmed by 7 bases and the J gene end by 6 bases; junction bases not matched to a gene: 16. CDR1 and CDR2 (germline): SQVTM, ANQGSEA. There are 15 residues in the CDR3. CDR3 protein: CSAQPPGQDRDGYTF. The CDR3 nucleotides read TGCAGCGCTCAACCCCCAGGTCAGGACAGGGATGGCTACACCTTC.

The gene calls are TRBV12-5 and TRBJ1-2; D ambiguous. The CDR3 contains 11 residues. The germline V and J ends were trimmed by 9 bases and 1 base, with 6 bases remaining between them. The V gene's germline CDR1 is LGHNT and CDR2 FRNRAP. The CDR3 sequence is CASYSNYGYTF. In DNA form, the CDR3 reads TGTGCTAGCTATAGTAACTATGGCTACACCTTC.

This clone was counted a single time. The J gene is TRBJ2-7, the V gene TRBV11-2, with a possible D match to TRBD2 (6 bases). Germline V CDR1 and CDR2: SGHAT, FQNNGV. Trimming took off 3 bases at V and 6 bases at J, with 21 bases between the two ends. The CDR3 sequence is 16 residues long. This CDR3 reads CASSFPLSPIGGEQYF. The CDR3 DNA is TGTGCCAGCAGCTTCCCCCTGTCGCCCATCGGGGGCGAGCAGTACTTC.

V is TRBV30 and J is TRBJ1-2, with TRBD1 matching 8 bases. CDR1 is GTSNPN, CDR2 SVGIG, per germline (reference sequence). CDR3 length: 10 amino acids. The trim removed 7 bases at V and 7 bases at J, leaving 2 bases unmatched. CDR3 region: CAFRGLGYTF. In DNA, the CDR3 is TGTGCCTTCAGGGGGCTTGGCTACACCTTC.

The J gene is TRBJ2-7, the V gene TRBV5-1, with D maybe TRBD1 (6 bases). The germline V gene encodes CDR1 SGHRS and CDR2 YFSETQ. The V and J ends lost 3 bases and 1 base respectively, with 17 bases between them. CDR3 length: 16 residues. The CDR3 coding sequence is TGCGCCAGCAGCTACGCACAGGGTGGTAGTTCCTACGAGCAGTACTTC. It encodes CASSYAQGGSSYEQYF.

A few counts support this clone. The same CDR3 arises from other DNA sequences in this sample as well. The chain is built from TRBV7-9 and TRBJ1-1; 7 bases fit TRBD1. The CDR3 length is 14 residues. Germline CDR1 reads SEHNR; CDR2 reads FQNEAQ (reference sequence). The V and J ends lost 0 bases and 4 bases, in that order; junction bases with no gene match: 2. The CDR3 sequence is CASSLARGSTEAFF. The DNA for the CDR3 is TGTGCCAGCAGCTTAGCCAGGGGGAGCACTGAAGCTTTCTTT.

The V gene is TRBV12-3 or TRBV12-4, the J gene TRBJ2-5; TRBD2 is a possible D gene (7 bases). Trimming took 7 bases from V and 2 from J, leaving 11 bases between them. CDR3 size: 13 residues. CDR3 region: CASTRGAQETQYF. For the CDR3, the DNA is TGTGCCAGCACCCGGGGGGCACAAGAGACCCAGTACTTC.